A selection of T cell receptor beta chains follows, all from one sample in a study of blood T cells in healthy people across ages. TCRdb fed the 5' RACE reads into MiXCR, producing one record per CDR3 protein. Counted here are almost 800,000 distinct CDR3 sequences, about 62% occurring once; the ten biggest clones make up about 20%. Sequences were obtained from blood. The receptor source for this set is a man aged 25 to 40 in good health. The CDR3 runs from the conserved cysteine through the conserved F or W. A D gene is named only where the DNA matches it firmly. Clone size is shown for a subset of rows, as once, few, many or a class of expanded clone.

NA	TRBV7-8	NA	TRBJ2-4	CASSFGSTGSIQYF	TGTGCCAGCAGCTTTGGGTCGACTGGTTCTATTCAGTACTTC
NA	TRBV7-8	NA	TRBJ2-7	CASSSTGPIPYEQYF	TGTGCCAGCAGCTCGACAGGCCCGATCCCCTACGAGCAGTACTTC
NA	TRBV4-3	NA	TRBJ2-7	CASSQDRSGGYEQYF	TGCGCCAGCAGCCAAGATAGGTCCGGAGGTTACGAGCAGTACTTC
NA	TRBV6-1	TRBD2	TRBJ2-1	CASSNLADNEQFF	TGTGCCAGCAGTAATCTAGCGGACAATGAGCAGTTCTTC
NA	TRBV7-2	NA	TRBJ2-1	CASSSPGVEQFF	TGTGCCAGCAGCTCCCCCGGAGTCGAGCAGTTCTTC
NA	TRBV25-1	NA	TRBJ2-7	CASSARSPTAYEQYF	TGTGCCAGCAGTGCGCGGTCGCCGACCGCCTACGAGCAGTACTTC
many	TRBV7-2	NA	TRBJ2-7	CASSFAAQGDEQYF	TGTGCCAGCAGCTTTGCCGCACAGGGTGACGAGCAGTACTTC
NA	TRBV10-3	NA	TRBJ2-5	CAISESEETQYF	TGTGCCATCAGTGAGTCTGAAGAGACCCAGTACTTC
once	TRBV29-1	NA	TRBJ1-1	CSARIHGEAFF	TGCAGCGCAAGGATACATGGAGAAGCTTTCTTT
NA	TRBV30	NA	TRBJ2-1	CAWEGSYNEQFF	TGTGCCTGGGAGGGCTCCTACAATGAGCAGTTCTTC
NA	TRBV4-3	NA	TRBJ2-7	CASSQEGGHTYEQYF	TGCGCCAGCAGCCAAGAGGGTGGGCACACCTACGAGCAGTACTTC
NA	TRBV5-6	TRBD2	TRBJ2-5	CASSLVVAGGPRETQYF	TGTGCCAGCAGCTTGGTAGTAGCGGGTGGGCCGCGAGAGACCCAGTACTTC
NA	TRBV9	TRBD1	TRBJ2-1	CASSTRTGALMDEQFF	TGTGCCAGCAGCACCAGGACAGGGGCCTTAATGGATGAGCAGTTCTTC
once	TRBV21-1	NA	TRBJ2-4	CASSKVPGRGAKNIQYF	TGTGCCAGCAGCAAAGTTCCCGGGAGGGGAGCCAAAAACATTCAGTACTTC
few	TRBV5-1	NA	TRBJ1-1	CASKEGMNTEAFF	TGCGCCAGCAAGGAGGGAATGAACACTGAAGCTTTCTTT
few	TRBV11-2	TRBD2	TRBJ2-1	CASSGGLAGYNEQFF	TGTGCCAGCAGCGGAGGACTAGCGGGCTACAATGAGCAGTTCTTC
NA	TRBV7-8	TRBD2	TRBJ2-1	CASSLFNLAGDNEQFF	TGTGCCAGCAGCTTATTTAACCTAGCGGGAGACAATGAGCAGTTCTTC
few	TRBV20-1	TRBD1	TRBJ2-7	CSALRDRALEQYF	TGCAGTGCTCTCCGGGACAGGGCTCTCGAGCAGTACTTC
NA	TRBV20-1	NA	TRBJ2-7	CSARATQPTGFPTYEQYF	TGCAGTGCTAGAGCGACACAACCTACAGGATTCCCAACCTACGAGCAGTACTTC
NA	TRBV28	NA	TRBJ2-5	CASRQYPGLNLGIETQYF	TGTGCCAGCAGACAATATCCGGGACTCAACCTTGGGATTGAGACCCAGTACTTC
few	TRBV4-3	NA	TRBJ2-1	CASSQDDRGEQFF	TGCGCCAGCAGCCAAGATGATAGGGGAGAGCAGTTCTTC
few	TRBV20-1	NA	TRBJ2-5	CSASPGPGATQYF	TGCAGTGCTAGCCCCGGGCCGGGTGCGACCCAGTACTTC
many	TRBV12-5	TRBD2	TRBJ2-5	CASGLGRSSGGGETQYF	TGTGCTAGTGGTTTGGGTCGGTCTAGCGGGGGAGGAGAGACCCAGTACTTC
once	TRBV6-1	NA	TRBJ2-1	CASSEQPAFGDEQFF	TGTGCCAGCAGTGAACAACCTGCGTTCGGCGATGAGCAGTTCTTC
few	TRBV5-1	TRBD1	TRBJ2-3	CASRQQGLADTQYF	TGCGCCAGCCGGCAACAGGGGTTGGCAGATACGCAGTATTTT
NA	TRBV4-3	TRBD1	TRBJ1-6	CASSQGLTGVSYNSPLHF	TGCGCCAGCAGCCAAGGACTAACAGGGGTGTCCTATAATTCACCCCTCCACTTT
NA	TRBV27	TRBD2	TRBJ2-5	CASRIPGLAGGPWYF	TGTGCCAGCAGAATACCGGGGCTAGCGGGAGGGCCTTGGTACTTC
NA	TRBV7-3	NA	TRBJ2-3	CASSNSGNTDTQYF	TGTGCCAGCAGCAATAGCGGAAACACAGATACGCAGTATTTT
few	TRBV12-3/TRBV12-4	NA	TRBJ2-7	CASSLVRSSYEQYF	TGTGCCAGCAGTTTGGTCCGGAGCTCCTACGAGCAGTACTTC
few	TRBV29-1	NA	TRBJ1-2	CSVEPQENDYTF	TGCAGCGTTGAGCCCCAGGAAAATGACTACACCTTC
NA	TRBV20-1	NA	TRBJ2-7	CSSSYGGPHEQYF	TGCAGTTCAAGTTACGGGGGTCCCCACGAGCAGTACTTC
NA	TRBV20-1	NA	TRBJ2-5	CSAYKLTETQYF	TGCAGTGCTTATAAACTCACGGAGACCCAGTACTTC
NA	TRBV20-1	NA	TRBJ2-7	CSVFGDGSYEQYF	TGCAGTGTCTTCGGGGACGGGTCCTACGAGCAGTACTTC